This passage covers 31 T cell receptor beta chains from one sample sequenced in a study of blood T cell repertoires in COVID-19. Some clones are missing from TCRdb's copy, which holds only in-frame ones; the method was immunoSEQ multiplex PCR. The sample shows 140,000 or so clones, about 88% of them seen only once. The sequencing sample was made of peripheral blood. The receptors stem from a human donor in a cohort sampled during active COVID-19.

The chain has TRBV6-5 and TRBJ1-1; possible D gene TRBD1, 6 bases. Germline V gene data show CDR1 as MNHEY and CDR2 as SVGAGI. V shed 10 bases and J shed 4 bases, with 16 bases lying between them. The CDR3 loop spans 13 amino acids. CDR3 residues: CATSRGTLTEAFF. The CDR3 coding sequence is TGTGCCACCTCCAGGGGAACCCTCACTGAAGCTTTCTTT.

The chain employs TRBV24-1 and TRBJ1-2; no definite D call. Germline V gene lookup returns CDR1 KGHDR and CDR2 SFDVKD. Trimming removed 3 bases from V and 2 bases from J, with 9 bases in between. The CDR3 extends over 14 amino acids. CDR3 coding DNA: TGTGCCACCAGTGATCCCGGGATCAACTATGGCTACACCTTC. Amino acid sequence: CATSDPGINYGYTF.

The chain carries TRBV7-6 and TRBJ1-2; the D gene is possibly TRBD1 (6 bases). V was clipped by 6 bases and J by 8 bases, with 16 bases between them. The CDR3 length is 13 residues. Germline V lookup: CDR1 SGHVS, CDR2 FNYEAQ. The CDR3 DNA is TGTGCCAGCAGTACCACACTAGGGGGAGGCTACACCTTC. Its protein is CASSTTLGGGYTF.

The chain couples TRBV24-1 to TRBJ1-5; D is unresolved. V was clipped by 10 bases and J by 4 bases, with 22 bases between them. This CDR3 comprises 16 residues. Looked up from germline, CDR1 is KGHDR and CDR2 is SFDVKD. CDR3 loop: CATAPSGGPGNQPQHF. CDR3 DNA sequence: TGTGCCACGGCGCCGTCGGGCGGGCCGGGGAATCAGCCCCAGCATTTT.

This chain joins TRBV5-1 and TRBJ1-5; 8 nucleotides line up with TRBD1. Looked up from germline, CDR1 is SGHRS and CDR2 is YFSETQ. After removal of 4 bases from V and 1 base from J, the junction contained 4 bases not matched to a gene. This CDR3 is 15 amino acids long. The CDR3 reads CASSPTGESNQPQHF. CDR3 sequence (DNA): TGCGCCAGCAGCCCGACAGGGGAAAGCAATCAGCCCCAGCATTTT.

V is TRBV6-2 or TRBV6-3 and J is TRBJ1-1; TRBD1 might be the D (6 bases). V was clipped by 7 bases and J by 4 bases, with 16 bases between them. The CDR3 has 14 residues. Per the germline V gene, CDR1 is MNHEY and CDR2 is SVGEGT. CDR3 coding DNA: TGTGCCAGCATCCCGGGTGGGGGCGTCACTGAAGCTTTCTTT. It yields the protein CASIPGGGVTEAFF.

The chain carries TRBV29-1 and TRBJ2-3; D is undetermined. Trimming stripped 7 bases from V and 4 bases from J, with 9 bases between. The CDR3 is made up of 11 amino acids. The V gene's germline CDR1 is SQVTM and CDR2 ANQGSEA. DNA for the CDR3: TGCAGCGCCAGAGAGGCAGATACGCAGTATTTT. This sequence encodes CSAREADTQYF.

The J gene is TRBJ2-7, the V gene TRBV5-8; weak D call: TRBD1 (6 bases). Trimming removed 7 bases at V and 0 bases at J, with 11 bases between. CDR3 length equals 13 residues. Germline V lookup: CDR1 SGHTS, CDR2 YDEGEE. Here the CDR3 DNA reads TGTGCCAGCGAGGGGGACAACTCCTACGAGCAGTACTTC. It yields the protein CASEGDNSYEQYF.

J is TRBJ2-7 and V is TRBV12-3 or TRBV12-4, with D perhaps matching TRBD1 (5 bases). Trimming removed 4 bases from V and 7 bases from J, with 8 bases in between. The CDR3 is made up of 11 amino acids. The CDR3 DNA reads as TGTGCCAGCAGTTCCCGACAGGAGCAGTACTTC. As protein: CASSSRQEQYF.

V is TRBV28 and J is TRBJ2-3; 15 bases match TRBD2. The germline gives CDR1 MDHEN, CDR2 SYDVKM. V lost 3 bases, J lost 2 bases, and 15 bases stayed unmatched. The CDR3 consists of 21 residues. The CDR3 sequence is CASSLPQVGLAGGANTDTQYF. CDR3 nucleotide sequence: TGTGCCAGCAGTTTGCCACAGGTCGGACTAGCGGGAGGGGCTAACACAGATACGCAGTATTTT.

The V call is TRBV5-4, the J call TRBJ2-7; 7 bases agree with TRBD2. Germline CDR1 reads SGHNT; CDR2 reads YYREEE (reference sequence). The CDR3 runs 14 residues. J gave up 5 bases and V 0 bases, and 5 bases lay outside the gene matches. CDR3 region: CASSLDLRENEQYF. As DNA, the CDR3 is TGTGCCAGCAGCTTGGACCTGCGGGAGAACGAGCAGTACTTC.

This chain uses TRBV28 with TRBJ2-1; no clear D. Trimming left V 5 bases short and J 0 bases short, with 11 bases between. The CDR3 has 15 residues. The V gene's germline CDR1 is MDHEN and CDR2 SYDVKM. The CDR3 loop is CASSPRHNSYNEQFF. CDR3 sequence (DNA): TGTGCCAGCAGTCCCCGACACAACTCCTACAATGAGCAGTTCTTC.

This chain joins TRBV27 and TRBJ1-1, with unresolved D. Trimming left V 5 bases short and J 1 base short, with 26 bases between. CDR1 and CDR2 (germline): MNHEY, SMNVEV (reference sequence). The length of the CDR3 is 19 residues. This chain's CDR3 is CASSPNWPGISRTNTEAFF. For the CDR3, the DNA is TGTGCCAGCAGTCCCAATTGGCCGGGAATTAGTCGGACGAACACTGAAGCTTTCTTT.

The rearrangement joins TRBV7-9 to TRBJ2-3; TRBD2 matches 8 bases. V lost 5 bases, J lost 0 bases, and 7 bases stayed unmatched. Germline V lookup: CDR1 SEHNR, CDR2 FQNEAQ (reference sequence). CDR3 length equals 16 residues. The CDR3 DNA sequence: TGTGCCAGCAGCCCCCGGGGGGGACGTAGCACAGATACGCAGTATTTT. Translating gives CASSPRGGRSTDTQYF.

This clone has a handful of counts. This chain's CDR3 is CASSFRLAGWADTQYF. In nucleotides, the CDR3 is TGTGCCAGCAGCTTCAGACTAGCGGGGTGGGCAGATACGCAGTATTTT. V usage is TRBV13 and J usage is TRBJ2-3; the match to TRBD2 covers 11 bases. V lost 3 bases, J lost 4 bases, and 6 bases stayed unmatched. Germline V gene sequence: CDR1 PRHDT, CDR2 FYEKMQ (reference sequence). The CDR3 has 16 residues.

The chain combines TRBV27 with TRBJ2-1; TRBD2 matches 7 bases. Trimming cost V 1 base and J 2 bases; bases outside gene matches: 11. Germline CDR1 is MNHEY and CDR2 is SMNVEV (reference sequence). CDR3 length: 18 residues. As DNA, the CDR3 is TGTGCCAGCAGTTTATTTGGTTCTAGCGGAGGGGCCTACAATGAGCAGTTCTTC. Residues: CASSLFGSSGGAYNEQFF.

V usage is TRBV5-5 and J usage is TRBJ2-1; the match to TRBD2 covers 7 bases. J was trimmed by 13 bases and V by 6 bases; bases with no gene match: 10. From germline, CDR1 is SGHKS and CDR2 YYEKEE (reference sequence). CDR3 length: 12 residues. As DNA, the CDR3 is TGTGCCAGCACCGGCTCGGGGGACTATCAGTTCTTC. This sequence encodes CASTGSGDYQFF.

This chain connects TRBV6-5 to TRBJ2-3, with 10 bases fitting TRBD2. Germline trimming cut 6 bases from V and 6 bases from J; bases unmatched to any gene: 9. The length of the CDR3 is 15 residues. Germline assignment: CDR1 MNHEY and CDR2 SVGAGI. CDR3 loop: CASSRLAGVVDTQYF. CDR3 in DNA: TGTGCCAGCAGCCGCCTAGCGGGAGTGGTGGATACGCAGTATTTT.

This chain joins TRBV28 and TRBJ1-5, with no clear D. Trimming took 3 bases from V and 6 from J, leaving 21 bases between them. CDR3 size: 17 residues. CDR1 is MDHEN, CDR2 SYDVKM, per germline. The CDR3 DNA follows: TGTGCCAGCAGTTTCGTTTTGGCGACCCAGGTTTTTCAGCCCCAGCATTTT. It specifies CASSFVLATQVFQPQHF.

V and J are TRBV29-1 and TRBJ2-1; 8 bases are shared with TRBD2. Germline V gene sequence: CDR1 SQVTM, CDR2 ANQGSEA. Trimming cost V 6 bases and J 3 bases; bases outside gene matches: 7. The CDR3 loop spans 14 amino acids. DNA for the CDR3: TGCAGCGTCCCGCGGGGGGCGAGCTACAATGAGCAGTTCTTC. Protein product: CSVPRGASYNEQFF.

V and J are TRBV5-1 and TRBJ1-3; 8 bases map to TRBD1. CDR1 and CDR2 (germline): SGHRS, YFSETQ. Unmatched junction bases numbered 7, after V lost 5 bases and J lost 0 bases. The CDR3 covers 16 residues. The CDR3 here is CASRPTGDSSGNTIYF. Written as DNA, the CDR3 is TGCGCCAGCAGGCCGACAGGGGATTCCTCTGGAAACACCATATATTTT.

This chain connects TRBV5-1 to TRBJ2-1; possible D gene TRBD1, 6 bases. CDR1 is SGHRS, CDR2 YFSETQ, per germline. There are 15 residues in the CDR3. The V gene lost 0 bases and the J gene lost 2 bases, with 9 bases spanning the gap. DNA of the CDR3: TGCGCCAGCAGCTTGGGGGGGCAGACCTACAATGAGCAGTTCTTC. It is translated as CASSLGGQTYNEQFF.

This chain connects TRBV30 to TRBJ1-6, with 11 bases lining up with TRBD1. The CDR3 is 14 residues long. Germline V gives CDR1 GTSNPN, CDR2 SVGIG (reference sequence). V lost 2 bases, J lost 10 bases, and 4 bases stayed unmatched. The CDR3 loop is CAWSPGQGESPLHF. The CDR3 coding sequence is TGTGCCTGGAGTCCGGGACAGGGGGAATCACCCCTCCACTTT.

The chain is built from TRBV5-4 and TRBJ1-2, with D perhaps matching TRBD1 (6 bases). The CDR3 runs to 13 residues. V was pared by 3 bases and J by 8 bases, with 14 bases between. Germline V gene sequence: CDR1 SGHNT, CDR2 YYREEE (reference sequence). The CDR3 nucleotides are TGTGCCAGCAGCTCAGAGGGGGTTGGGGGCTACACCTTC. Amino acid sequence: CASSSEGVGGYTF.

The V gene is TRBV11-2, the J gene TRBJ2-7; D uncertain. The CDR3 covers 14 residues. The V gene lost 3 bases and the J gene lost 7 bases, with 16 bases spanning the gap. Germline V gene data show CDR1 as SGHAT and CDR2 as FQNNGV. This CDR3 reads CASSFGTGVWEQYF. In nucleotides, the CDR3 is TGTGCCAGCAGCTTTGGTACGGGTGTGTGGGAGCAGTACTTC.

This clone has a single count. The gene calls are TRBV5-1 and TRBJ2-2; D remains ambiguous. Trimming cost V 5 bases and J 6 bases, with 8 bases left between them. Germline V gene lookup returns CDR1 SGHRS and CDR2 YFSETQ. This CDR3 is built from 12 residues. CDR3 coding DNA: TGCGCCAGCAGTAATCCCCCCGGGGAGCTGTTTTTT. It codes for CASSNPPGELFF.

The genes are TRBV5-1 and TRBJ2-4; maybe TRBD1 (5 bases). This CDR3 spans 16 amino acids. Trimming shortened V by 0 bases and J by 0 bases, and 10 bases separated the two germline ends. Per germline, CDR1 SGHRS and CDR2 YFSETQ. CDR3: CASSLGQLLAKNIQYF. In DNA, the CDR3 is TGCGCCAGCAGCTTGGGACAGCTTCTAGCCAAAAACATTCAGTACTTC.

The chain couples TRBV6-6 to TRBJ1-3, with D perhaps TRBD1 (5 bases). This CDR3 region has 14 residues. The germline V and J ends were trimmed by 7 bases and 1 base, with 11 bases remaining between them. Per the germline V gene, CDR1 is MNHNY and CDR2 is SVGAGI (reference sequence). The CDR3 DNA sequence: TGTGCCAGCATCTCGGGGGGATCTGGAAACACCATATATTTT. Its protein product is CASISGGSGNTIYF.

The CDR3 protein is CASSFVGRVLMPSTDTQYF. DNA for the CDR3: TGTGCCAGCAGTTTTGTTGGCAGGGTGTTAATGCCTAGCACAGATACGCAGTATTTT. The chain carries TRBV28 and TRBJ2-3; D is possibly TRBD1 (5 bases). V lost 3 bases to trimming and J lost 0 bases, with 22 bases between them. The CDR3 covers 19 residues. The germline CDR1 and CDR2 sequences are MDHEN and SYDVKM.

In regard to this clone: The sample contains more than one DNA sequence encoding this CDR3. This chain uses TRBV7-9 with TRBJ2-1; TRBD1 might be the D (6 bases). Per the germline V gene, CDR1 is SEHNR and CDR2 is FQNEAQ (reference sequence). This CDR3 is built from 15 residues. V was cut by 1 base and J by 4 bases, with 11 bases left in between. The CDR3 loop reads CASSLGQGLYNEQFF. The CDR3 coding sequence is TGTGCCAGCAGCTTAGGGCAGGGGCTTTACAATGAGCAGTTCTTC. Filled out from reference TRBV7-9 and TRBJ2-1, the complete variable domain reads DTGVSQNPRHKITKRGQNVTFRCDPISEHNRLYWYRQTLGQGPEFLTYFQNEAQLEKSRLLSDRFSAERPKGSFSTLEIQRTEQGDSAMYLCASSLGQGLYNEQFFGPGTRLTVL.

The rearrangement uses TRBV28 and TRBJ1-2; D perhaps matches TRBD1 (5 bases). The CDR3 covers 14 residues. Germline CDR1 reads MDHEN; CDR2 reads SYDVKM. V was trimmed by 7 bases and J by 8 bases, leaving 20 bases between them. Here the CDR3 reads CASIPIGEGRGYTF. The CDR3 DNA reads TGTGCCAGCATCCCTATAGGGGAGGGGAGGGGCTACACCTTC.